The text below deals with one TCR beta chain. The antigen is unknown. This CDR3 spans 15 amino acids. Trimming shortened V by 5 bases and J by 13 bases, and 23 bases separated the two germline ends. Germline V gene lookup returns CDR1 MNHNY and CDR2 SVGAGI (reference sequence). Time point of the sample: baseline, week 1 (first vaccination visit). Treatment indicated: pre-vaccination baseline after standard-of-care therapy. Donors' newly diagnosed IDH1-mutant WHO grade 3 or 4 astrocytomas lacked nuclear ATRX. These data come from a study of a mutant IDH1 vaccine in newly diagnosed glioma. About the research overall: Treated patients comprised roughly 60% males and approximately 38% females, mean age roughly 43 years. Antecedent treatment encompassed radiotherapy, temozolomide, or their combination; the majority received both.

Assay: immunoSEQ multiplex PCR; the TCRdb copy retains only in-frame clones and omits some. The table has around 92,000 clones, around four fifths seen once. Findings and limits, study-wide: Altogether, 93.3% of patients exhibited vaccine-induced immune responses.

The receptor was derived from a woman aged 45-60 years with glioma. The sequences come from PBMCs, collected from a glioma patient treated with radiotherapy, temozolomide or both. This sequence joins TRBV6-6 and TRBJ1-4; maybe TRBD1 (5 bases). Written as DNA, the CDR3 is TGTGCCAGCAGTAAGGGACGGGGGTTGGTGGAGGCACTGTTTTTT. Amino acids: CASSKGRGLVEALFF.